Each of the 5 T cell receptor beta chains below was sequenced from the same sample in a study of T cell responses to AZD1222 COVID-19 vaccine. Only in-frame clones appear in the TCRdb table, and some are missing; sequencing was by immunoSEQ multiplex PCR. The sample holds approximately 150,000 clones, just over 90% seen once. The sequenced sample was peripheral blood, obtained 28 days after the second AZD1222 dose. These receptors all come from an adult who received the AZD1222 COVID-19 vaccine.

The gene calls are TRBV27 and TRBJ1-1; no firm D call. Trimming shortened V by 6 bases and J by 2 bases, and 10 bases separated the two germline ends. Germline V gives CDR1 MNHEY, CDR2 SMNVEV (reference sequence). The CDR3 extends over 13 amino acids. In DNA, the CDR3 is TGTGCCAGCAGCTTTTCGACTAACACTGAAGCTTTCTTT. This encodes CASSFSTNTEAFF.

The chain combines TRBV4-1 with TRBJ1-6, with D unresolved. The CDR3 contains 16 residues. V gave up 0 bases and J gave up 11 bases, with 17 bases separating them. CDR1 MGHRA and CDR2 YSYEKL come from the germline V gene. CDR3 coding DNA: TGCGCCAGCAGCCAAGATCGGGAGGGCTTCGGCCCACCCCTCCACTTT. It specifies CASSQDREGFGPPLHF.

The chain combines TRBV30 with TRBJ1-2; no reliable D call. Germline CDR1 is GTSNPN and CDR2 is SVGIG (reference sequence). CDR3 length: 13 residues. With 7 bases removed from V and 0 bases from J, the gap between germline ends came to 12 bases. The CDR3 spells CASEEVTNYGYTF. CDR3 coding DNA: TGTGCCTCCGAGGAGGTAACTAACTATGGCTACACCTTC.

CDR3 in amino acids: CASSPGVGGPYTF. CDR3 nucleotides: TGTGCCAGCAGCCCGGGGGTAGGGGGACCGTACACCTTC. The chain recombines TRBV7-2 with TRBJ1-2; tentative D call: TRBD1 (6 bases). The CDR3 loop spans 13 amino acids. V lost 5 bases and J lost 11, with 18 bases in between. Germline CDR1 SGHTA, CDR2 FQGNSA.

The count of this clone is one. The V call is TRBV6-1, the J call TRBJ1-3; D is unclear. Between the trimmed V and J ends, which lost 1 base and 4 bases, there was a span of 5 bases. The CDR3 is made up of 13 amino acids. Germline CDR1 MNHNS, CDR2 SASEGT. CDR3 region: CASSEEEGNTIYF. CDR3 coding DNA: TGTGCCAGCAGTGAAGAGGAGGGAAACACCATATATTTT.